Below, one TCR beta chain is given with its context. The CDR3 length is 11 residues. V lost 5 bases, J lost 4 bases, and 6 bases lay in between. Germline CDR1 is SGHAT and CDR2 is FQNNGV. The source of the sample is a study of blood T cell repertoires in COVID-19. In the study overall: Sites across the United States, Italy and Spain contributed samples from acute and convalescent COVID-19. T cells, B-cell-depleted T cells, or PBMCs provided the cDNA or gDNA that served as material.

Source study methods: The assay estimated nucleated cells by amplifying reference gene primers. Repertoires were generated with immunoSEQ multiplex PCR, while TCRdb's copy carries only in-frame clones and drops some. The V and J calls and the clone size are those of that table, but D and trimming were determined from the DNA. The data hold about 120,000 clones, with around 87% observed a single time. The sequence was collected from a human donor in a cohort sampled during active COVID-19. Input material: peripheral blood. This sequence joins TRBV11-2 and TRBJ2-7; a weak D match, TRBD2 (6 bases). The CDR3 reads CASSREYEQYF. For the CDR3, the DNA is TGTGCCAGCAGCCGGGAGTACGAGCAGTACTTC.